Listed here is a single TCR beta chain. A much larger clone lies one base from this, so it may be a read error. Here the CDR3 omits its conserved ending phenylalanine or tryptophan, so a read error is the likely source. This sample stems from a study of regulatory T cells in long-lasting Graves disease. Documented time point: persistent/refractory GD, antithyroid drugs over 5 years with positive TRAb. Extracted RNA from PBMCs served as the source of the TCR library. CDR3 regions were amplified by Arm-PCR using iRepertoire HTBI primers to build TCR beta libraries. From the multiplex PCR reads, TCRdb called clonotypes with MiXCR, one entry per CDR3 protein. The repertoire consists of about 400,000 distinct CDR3 sequences, with around 20% occurring once and the leading ten covering around 20%. CDR1 MDHEN and CDR2 SYDVKM come from the germline V gene. This CDR3 spans 14 amino acids.

The sample was peripheral blood mononuclear cells (PBMCs), taken when the disease was refractory, from a patient treated with antithyroid drugs. The TCR originated in a female donor with Graves disease. This chain links TRBV28 with TRBJ2-5, with D possibly matching TRBD1 (6 bases). The end of the DNA aligns better with TRBJ2-7, so the J call may be wrong. The CDR3 region is CASSRGQPSYEQYY. The CDR3 DNA reads TGTGCCAGCAGTCGAGGACAGCCCTCCTACGAGCAGTACTAC.